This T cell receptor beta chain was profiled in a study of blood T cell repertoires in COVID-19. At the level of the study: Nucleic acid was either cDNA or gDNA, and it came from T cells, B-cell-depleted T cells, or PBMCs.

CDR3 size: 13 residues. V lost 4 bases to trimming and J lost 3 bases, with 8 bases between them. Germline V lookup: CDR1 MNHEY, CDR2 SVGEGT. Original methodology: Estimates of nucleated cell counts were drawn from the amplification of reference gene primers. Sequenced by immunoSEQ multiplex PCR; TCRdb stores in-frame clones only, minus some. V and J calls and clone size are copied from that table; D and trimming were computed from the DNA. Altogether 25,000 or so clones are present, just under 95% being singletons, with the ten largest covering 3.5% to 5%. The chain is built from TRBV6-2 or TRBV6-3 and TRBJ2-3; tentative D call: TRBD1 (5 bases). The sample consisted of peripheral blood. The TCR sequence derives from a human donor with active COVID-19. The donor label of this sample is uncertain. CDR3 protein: CASSWQGTDTQYF. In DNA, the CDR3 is TGTGCCAGCAGTTGGCAGGGTACAGATACGCAGTATTTT.